What follows are 8 T cell receptor beta chains derived from one specimen sequenced in a study of vaccination and CD4 T cells after COVID-19. These receptors are not linked to any known antigen. The treatment: approximately 11-day PBMC culture with coronavirus spike peptide pools or control peptides (ViraFEST assay). Cultured CD4+ T cell DNA was sequenced using the Oncomine TCR Beta short-read assay. TCRdb redid the calling of the PCR reads with MiXCR, one entry per CDR3 protein. This table has more than 15,000 distinct CDR3 sequences, 29% appearing once. Sequencing input: cultured CD4+ T cells from blood. These receptors were collected from a human donor with COVID-19.

This clonotype was seen a few times. J is TRBJ1-2 and V is TRBV20-1; D is uncertain. Germline CDR1 DFQATT, CDR2 SNEGSKA (reference sequence). Deletions cut 4 bases from V and 3 bases from J, with 12 bases between. CDR3 size: 13 residues. DNA for the CDR3: TGCAGTGCTATGGTATTTGACTACTATGGCTACACCTTC. This translates into CSAMVFDYYGYTF.

V gene TRBV2 combines with J gene TRBJ2-1, with 12 bases fitting TRBD2. The CDR3 loop spans 17 amino acids. J gave up 4 bases and V 3 bases, and 7 bases lay outside the gene matches. The germline gives CDR1 SNHLY, CDR2 FYNNEI. CDR3 DNA: TGTGCCAGCAGTGAGCGGACTAGCGGGGTTACATACAATGAGCAGTTCTTC. Translation gives CASSERTSGVTYNEQFF.

This clonotype is medium-sized within its sample. The chain joins TRBV20-1 to TRBJ1-2; D uncertain. CDR1 and CDR2 from the germline V gene are DFQATT and SNEGSKA (reference sequence). The CDR3 spans 13 residues. Trimming took off 3 bases at V and 0 bases at J, with 8 bases between the two ends. The DNA for the CDR3 is TGCAGTGCTAGCAGAATTTCTAACTATGGCTACACCTTC. Residues: CSASRISNYGYTF.

This clonotype was recorded a few times. This chain joins TRBV7-2 and TRBJ1-3; TRBD1 is a possible D gene (5 bases). Germline CDR1 reads SGHTA; CDR2 reads FQGNSA. The CDR3 is made up of 13 amino acids. V was trimmed by 4 bases and J by 7 bases, leaving 11 bases between them. The CDR3 protein is CASSSDPGNTIYF. DNA for the CDR3: TGTGCCAGCAGCTCAGACCCAGGGAACACCATATATTTT. The whole variable domain, filled in from reference TRBV7-2 and TRBJ1-3, reads GAGVSQSPSNKVTEKGKDVELRCDPISGHTALYWYRQSLGQGLEFLIYFQGNSAPDKSGLPSDRFSAERTGGSVSTLTIQRTQQEDSAVYLCASSSDPGNTIYFGEGSWLTVV.

There are a few counts of this clonotype. The chain joins TRBV5-1 to TRBJ1-6; D remains unclear. CDR1 and CDR2 from the germline V gene are SGHRS and YFSETQ. V was trimmed by 0 bases and J by 7 bases, leaving 5 bases between them. This CDR3 comprises 13 residues. The CDR3 loop reads CASSLEDNSPLHF. In DNA form, the CDR3 reads TGCGCCAGCAGCTTGGAGGACAATTCACCCCTCCACTTT.

The chain combines TRBV2 with TRBJ2-7; D not certain. The CDR3 is 11 residues long. V lost 3 bases and J 6 bases, leaving 6 bases between the germline ends. Germline lookup yields CDR1 SNHLY and CDR2 FYNNEI. CDR3 in DNA: TGTGCCAGCAGTGATGGAGTCGAGCAGTACTTC. It is translated as CASSDGVEQYF.

The rearrangement uses TRBV7-2 and TRBJ1-5; perhaps TRBD1 as D (5 bases). The length of the CDR3 is 14 residues. Germline V gives CDR1 SGHTA, CDR2 FQGNSA. V was cut by 3 bases and J by 5 bases, with 11 bases left in between. The CDR3 sequence: CASSFVGEYQPQHF. As DNA, the CDR3 is TGTGCCAGCAGCTTTGTGGGGGAATATCAGCCCCAGCATTTT.

The chain carries TRBV2 and TRBJ2-4; no clear D gene. The ends were cut back, 7 bases at V and 5 bases at J, with 12 bases in the middle. The CDR3 runs to 13 residues. Per germline, CDR1 SNHLY and CDR2 FYNNEI. CDR3 loop: CASNGVFENIQYF. Written as DNA, the CDR3 is TGTGCCAGCAATGGGGTCTTCGAAAACATTCAGTACTTC.